This paragraph reports one T cell receptor (beta chain). The data are from a study of T cells in Graves' hyperthyroidism and ophthalmopathy. Amplification of TCR beta CDR3 regions was performed using RNA transcripts as template. The HTBI primer set was used in a first-round RT-PCR of the TCR CDR3. TCRdb re-analysed the multiplex PCR reads in MiXCR, keeping a single row per CDR3 protein. The data show about 620,000 distinct CDR3 sequences, with around 15% seen just once and 3.8% held by the top ten. The specimen sequenced was blood. The clonotype originates from a woman in her twenties or thirties with Graves' hyperthyroidism.

Here the CDR3 DNA reads TGTGCCAGCAGTTTATCCGGGACAGGGGATGAAAAACTGTTTTTT. Translated, it gives CASSLSGTGDEKLFF. The gene calls are TRBV28 and TRBJ1-4, with TRBD1 matching over 10 bases. The CDR3 totals 15 residues. CDR1 MDHEN and CDR2 SYDVKM come from the germline V gene. The ends lost 1 base at V and 6 bases at J; junction bases unmatched: 2.